This TCR beta chain is from a study of T cell changes during pregnancy in multiple sclerosis. The V gene end was trimmed by 4 bases and the J gene end by 5 bases; junction bases not matched to a gene: 5. Germline values: CDR1 SGHRS, CDR2 YFSETQ. This CDR3 spans 15 amino acids. The method was immunoSEQ multiplex PCR; TCRdb's version includes in-frame clones alone and lacks a portion of them. The profile covers around 56,000 clones, with roughly nine tenths appearing a single time and roughly 0.4% taken by the ten largest. The source of this sequence is a female donor with multiple sclerosis, enrolled in a pregnancy study. The source material was CD4+ T cells from peripheral blood mononuclear cells, sampled in the third trimester of pregnancy. V is TRBV5-1 and J is TRBJ2-3; 12 bases are a match to TRBD1. Written as DNA, the CDR3 is TGCGCCAGCAGCCGGGACAGGGGGCGCATAGATACGCAGTATTTT. The encoded protein is CASSRDRGRIDTQYF.